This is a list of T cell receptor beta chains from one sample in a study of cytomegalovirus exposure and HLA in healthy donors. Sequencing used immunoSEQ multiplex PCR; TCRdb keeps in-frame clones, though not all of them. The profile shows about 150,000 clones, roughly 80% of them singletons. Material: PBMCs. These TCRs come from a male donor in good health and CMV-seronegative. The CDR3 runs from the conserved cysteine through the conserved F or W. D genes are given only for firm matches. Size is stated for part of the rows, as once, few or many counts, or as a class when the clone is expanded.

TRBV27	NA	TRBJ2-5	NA	TGTGCCAGCAGGTTATACATTCAAGAGACCCAGTACTTC	CASRLYIQETQYF
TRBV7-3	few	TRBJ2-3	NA	TGTGCCAGCAGCCCAGCCGAGCGGGTCCCAGATACGCAGTATTTT	CASSPAERVPDTQYF
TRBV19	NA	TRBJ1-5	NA	TGTGCCAGTAGTGAACAGGAGATCGTGGTTAGGCAGCCCCAGCATTTT	CASSEQEIVVRQPQHF
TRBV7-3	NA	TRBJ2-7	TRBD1	TGTGCCAGCAGCTTAACGTCGGCAGGGGGCTTGGGCGAGCAGTACTTC	CASSLTSAGGLGEQYF
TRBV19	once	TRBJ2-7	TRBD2	TGTGCCAGTAGTCCGTCGAGCGGGGGGGCCTACGAGCAGTACTTC	CASSPSSGGAYEQYF
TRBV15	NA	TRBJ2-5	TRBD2	TGTGCCACCAGCAGAGATTGGACTAGCGGGAGGAAGACCCAGTACTTC	CATSRDWTSGRKTQYF
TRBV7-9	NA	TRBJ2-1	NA	TGTGCCAGCAGCTCCGGGACTGGAAACTACAATGAGCAGTTCTTC	CASSSGTGNYNEQFF
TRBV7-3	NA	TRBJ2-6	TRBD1	TGTGCCAGCAGCCGGGACAGGGGGCTGTCTGGGGCCAACGTCCTGACTTTC	CASSRDRGLSGANVLTF
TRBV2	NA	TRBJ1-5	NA	TGTGCCAGCAGGTTGGCGGAGAATCAGCCCCAGCATTTT	CASRLAENQPQHF
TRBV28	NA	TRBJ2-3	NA	TGTGCCAGCAGGTTAGGGGCAGGGATGGGTCCTACAGATACGCAGTATTTT	CASRLGAGMGPTDTQYF
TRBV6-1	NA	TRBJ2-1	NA	TGTGCCAGCAGTGAAGCAGGGTTGGGCAGGGACTACAATGAGCAGTTCTTC	CASSEAGLGRDYNEQFF
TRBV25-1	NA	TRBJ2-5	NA	TGTGCCAGCAGTGAATGGAACAGCTTGTACCAAGAGACCCAGTACTTC	CASSEWNSLYQETQYF
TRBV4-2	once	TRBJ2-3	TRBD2	TGTGCCAGCAGCCAAGACCCGAGCGGGAGTATGACAGATACGCAGTATTTT	CASSQDPSGSMTDTQYF
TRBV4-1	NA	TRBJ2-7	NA	TGCGCCAGCAGCCTAGGGATTGTCGGGGGAAACCCTATTCATGTATCCTACGAGCAGTACTTC	CASSLGIVGGNPIHVSYEQYF
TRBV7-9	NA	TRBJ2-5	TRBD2	TGTGCCAGCAGCCCGACTAGCGTCGAAGAGACCCAGTACTTC	CASSPTSVEETQYF
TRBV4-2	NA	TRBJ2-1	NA	TGTGCCAGCAGCCAAGTTCTTCGGGAGAGGGCCTACAATGAGCAGTTCTTC	CASSQVLRERAYNEQFF
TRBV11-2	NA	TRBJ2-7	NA	TGTGCCAGCAGCTTAGCTCCCAGGGGTCCCCCCTCCTACGAGCAGTACTTC	CASSLAPRGPPSYEQYF
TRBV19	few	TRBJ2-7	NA	TGTGCCAGTAAAAAGAACACCCACCTCGACGAGCAGTACTTC	CASKKNTHLDEQYF
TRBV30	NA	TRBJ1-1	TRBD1	TGTGCCTGGCTTTCCGGGACAGGGAGGACTGAAGCTTTCTTT	CAWLSGTGRTEAFF
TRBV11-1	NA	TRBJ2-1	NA	TGTGCCAGCAGCCCGAAGGGACTTTACAATGAGCAGTTCTTC	CASSPKGLYNEQFF
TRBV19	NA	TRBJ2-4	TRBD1	TGTGCCAGTAGTCTACCGGGACAGGAAAACATTCAGTACTTC	CASSLPGQENIQYF
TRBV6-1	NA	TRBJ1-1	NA	TGTGCCAGCAGTGAAGGCAGGGACACTGAAGCTTTCTTT	CASSEGRDTEAFF
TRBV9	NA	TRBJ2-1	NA	TGTGCCAGCAGCGCTCGAAGCCCGGTGGGGAGTTCCTACAATGAGCAGTTCTTC	CASSARSPVGSSYNEQFF
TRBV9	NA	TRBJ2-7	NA	TGTGCCAGCAGCGTAGGCGGCAGAACGTACTCCTACGAGCAGTACTTC	CASSVGGRTYSYEQYF
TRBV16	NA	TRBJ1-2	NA	TGTGCCAGCAGCCAATATGACACTCACTATGGCTACACCTTC	CASSQYDTHYGYTF
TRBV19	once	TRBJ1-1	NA	TGTGCCAGTAGACTTAACACTGAAGCTTTCTTT	CASRLNTEAFF
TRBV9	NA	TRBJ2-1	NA	TGTGCCAGCACCGAGGGGGGGGCAGGTATGAATGAGCAGTTCTTC	CASTEGGAGMNEQFF
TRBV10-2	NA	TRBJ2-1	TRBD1	TGCGCCAGCAGTATGGGACAGGGCGCGGGAGTTGTAAGGAATGAGCAGTTCTTC	CASSMGQGAGVVRNEQFF
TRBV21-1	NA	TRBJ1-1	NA	TGTGCCAGCAGCTCTGGTGGTAGGGGGGGGAACACTGAAGCTTTCTTT	CASSSGGRGGNTEAFF
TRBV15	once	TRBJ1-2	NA	TGTGCCACCAGCAGAGATCGGAACTATGGCTACACCTTC	CATSRDRNYGYTF
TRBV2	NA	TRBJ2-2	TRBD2	TGTGCCAGCAGTGTAGCGGGAGGTGCCACCGGGGAGCTGTTTTTT	CASSVAGGATGELFF
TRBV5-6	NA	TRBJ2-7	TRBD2	TGTGCCAGCAGCTTAACTAGCGGGGGCCTCTCCGAGCAGTACTTC	CASSLTSGGLSEQYF
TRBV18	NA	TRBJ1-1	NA	TGTGCCAGCTCACCACCGGGCAGCCTGAACACTGAAGCTTTCTTT	CASSPPGSLNTEAFF
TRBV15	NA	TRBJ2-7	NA	TGTGCCACCAGCAGAGTGGCGGGCCCCTACGAGCAGTACTTC	CATSRVAGPYEQYF
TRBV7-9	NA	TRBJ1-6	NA	TGTGCCAGCAGCTTAAACTACAGGGATTCCCTCCACTTT	CASSLNYRDSLHF
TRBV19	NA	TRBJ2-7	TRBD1	TGTGCCAGTAGCCGGGACAGGGGGGGTCTACTTGAGCAGTACTTC	CASSRDRGGLLEQYF
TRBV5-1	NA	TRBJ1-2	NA	TGCGCCAGCAGCTTGGCCAGGGAAGCTAACTATGGCTACACCTTC	CASSLAREANYGYTF
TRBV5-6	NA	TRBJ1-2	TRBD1	TGTGCCAGCAGCTCGAACAGGGGGCGCGGGGGCTACACCTTC	CASSSNRGRGGYTF
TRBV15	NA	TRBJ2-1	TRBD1	TGTGCCACCAGCAGAGCGTCAGGGACAGGGGGGGGCAATGAGCAGTTCTTC	CATSRASGTGGGNEQFF
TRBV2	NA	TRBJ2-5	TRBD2	TGTGCCAGCAGTGGACTAGCGGGAGGGCCGGGGGAGACCCAGTACTTC	CASSGLAGGPGETQYF
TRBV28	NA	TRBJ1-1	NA	TGTGCCAGCAATGTGGGGCACACTGAAGCTTTCTTT	CASNVGHTEAFF
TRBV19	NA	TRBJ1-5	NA	TGTGCCAGTAGTAGGGACATGGAGCTAGCCCAGCATTTT	CASSRDMELAQHF